The 14 T cell receptor beta chains reported below all come from one sample, sequenced in a study of early T cells in non-severe SARS-CoV-2 infection. TCRdb redid the calling of the 5' RACE reads with MiXCR, one entry per CDR3 protein. This table has tens of thousands of distinct CDR3 sequences, 10% to 15% appearing once. The sequenced sample was whole blood. The receptors derive from an adult who was a healthcare worker with PCR-confirmed SARS-CoV-2 infection or an uninfected control (not recorded which).

This clonotype was detected only a few times. This sequence joins TRBV7-3 and TRBJ2-2, with D tentatively TRBD2 (5 bases). V lost 2 bases and J 6 bases, leaving 10 bases between the germline ends. CDR3 length: 14 residues. Germline V gene data show CDR1 as SGHTA and CDR2 as FQGTGA. For the CDR3, the DNA is TGTGCCAGCAGCTTAGCGCTAGCCTCCGGGGAGCTGTTTTTT. Translated: CASSLALASGELFF.

J is TRBJ1-5 and V is TRBV5-6; no firm D call. Trimming left V 1 base short and J 6 bases short, with 11 bases between. The CDR3 totals 14 residues. Per germline, CDR1 SGHDT and CDR2 YYEEEE. The CDR3 is CASSLWVKGQPQHF. CDR3 coding DNA: TGTGCCAGCAGCTTGTGGGTTAAGGGTCAGCCCCAGCATTTT.

The CDR3, as DNA: TGTGCCTGGAGCCGGACAGGGGACGAGCAGTACTTC. This codes for CAWSRTGDEQYF. The genes are TRBV30 and TRBJ2-7, with TRBD1 identical over 9 bases. Germline values: CDR1 GTSNPN, CDR2 SVGIG (reference sequence). Trimming took 3 bases from V and 5 from J; bases not matched to a gene: 2. This CDR3 comprises 12 residues.

The chain links TRBV29-1 to TRBJ2-3, with D tentatively TRBD1 (5 bases). The CDR3 has 12 amino acids. V lost 3 bases and J 4 bases, leaving 8 bases between the germline ends. The germline CDR1 and CDR2 sequences are SQVTM and ANQGSEA. The CDR3 nucleotides read TGCAGCGTTGAGAACAGGCCAGATACGCAGTATTTT. Translated, it gives CSVENRPDTQYF.

With regard to this clonotype: It may be a read error: a sequence one base away is much more abundant. This chain uses TRBV7-2 with TRBJ2-7; 9 nucleotides match TRBD2. CDR3 length: 14 residues. Per the germline V gene, CDR1 is SGHTA and CDR2 is FQGNSA. The CDR3 protein is CASSRGGGAYEQHF. CDR3 nucleotide sequence: TGTGCCAGCAGCCGAGGCGGGGGGGCGTACGAGCAGCACTTC. The whole variable domain, remainder taken from reference TRBV7-2 and TRBJ2-7, is GAGVSQSPSNKVTEKGKDVELRCDPISGHTALYWYRQSLGQGLEFLIYFQGNSAPDKSGLPSDRFSAERTGGSVSTLTIQRTQQEDSAVYLCASSRGGGAYEQHFGPGTRLTVT.

This rearrangement joins TRBV28 to TRBJ2-4; TRBD1 is a possible D gene (6 bases). CDR1 is MDHEN, CDR2 SYDVKM, per germline. The CDR3 extends over 12 amino acids. Trimming took off 6 bases at V and 7 bases at J, with 10 bases between the two ends. CDR3 loop: CASRGGENIQYF. The CDR3 nucleotides are TGTGCCAGCAGAGGGGGAGAGAACATTCAGTACTTC.

For the CDR3, the DNA is TGTGCCAGCTCGTTACTAGCGGGAGGGGCCCAAGAGACCCAGTACTTC. Translated, it gives CASSLLAGGAQETQYF. The chain couples TRBV11-2 to TRBJ2-5; 13 bases line up with TRBD2. The CDR3 covers 16 residues. Germline V gene data show CDR1 as SGHAT and CDR2 as FQNNGV. V lost 8 bases, J lost 1 base, and 7 bases stayed unmatched.

The J gene is TRBJ2-3, the V gene TRBV5-6; D remains unclear. The CDR3 totals 12 residues. Trimming cost V 0 bases and J 11 bases, with 10 bases left between them. In germline, CDR1 is SGHDT, CDR2 YYEEEE. This CDR3 is CASSLVSQKQYF. The CDR3 region has the DNA TGTGCCAGCAGCTTGGTTAGCCAGAAGCAGTATTTT.

This clonotype appeared many times. This rearrangement joins TRBV7-9 to TRBJ1-5, with 8 positions matching TRBD1. CDR3 length equals 15 residues. Germline V CDR1 and CDR2: SEHNR, FQNEAQ (reference sequence). The V gene end was trimmed by 5 bases and the J gene end by 11 bases; junction bases not matched to a gene: 14. The CDR3 loop is CASSPTGQAREAQHF. Here the CDR3 DNA reads TGTGCCAGCAGCCCCACGGGACAGGCCCGGGAAGCCCAGCATTTT. The full variable domain, completed using reference TRBV7-9 and TRBJ1-5, is DTGVSQNPRHKITKRGQNVTFRCDPISEHNRLYWYRQTLGQGPEFLTYFQNEAQLEKSRLLSDRFSAERPKGSFSTLEIQRTEQGDSAMYLCASSPTGQAREAQHFGDGTRLSIL.

Only a few counts were recorded for this clonotype. This sequence joins TRBV4-2 and TRBJ2-1; 7 positions agree with TRBD2. This CDR3 comprises 16 residues. Losses at the gene ends were 0 bases for V and 3 bases for J; bases not matched to a gene: 5. In germline, CDR1 is LGHNA, CDR2 YNFKEQ. This CDR3 is CASSQDRGSGYNEQFF. Written as DNA, the CDR3 is TGTGCCAGCAGCCAAGACCGCGGGAGTGGCTACAATGAGCAGTTCTTC.

In DNA, the CDR3 is TGTGCCGGGGCTCGGGACAAACCCTACGAGCAGTACTTC. Protein sequence: CAGARDKPYEQYF. This chain joins TRBV2 and TRBJ2-7; D may be TRBD1 (6 bases). V was trimmed by 11 bases and J by 2 bases, leaving 16 bases between them. The CDR3 is 13 residues long. CDR1 and CDR2 (germline): SNHLY, FYNNEI.

This clonotype has at least ten counts. The V gene is TRBV28, the J gene TRBJ2-1; weak D call: TRBD2 (6 bases). Trimming left V 6 bases short and J 6 bases short, with 18 bases between. CDR1 is MDHEN and CDR2 is SYDVKM in the germline V gene. The CDR3 has 15 residues. CDR3 coding DNA: TGTGCCAGCAGCCCAACCCCCCGAGCGGGCAATGAGCAGTTCTTC. Translated: CASSPTPRAGNEQFF.

This clonotype showed up many times. The J gene is TRBJ2-2, the V gene TRBV7-9; 7 nucleotides align to TRBD1. The V gene's germline CDR1 is SEHNR and CDR2 FQNEAQ (reference sequence). J gave up 1 base and V 4 bases, and 0 bases lay outside the gene matches. CDR3 length equals 14 residues. The CDR3 nucleotides are TGTGCCAGCAGCTGGACAGGGAACACCGGGGAGCTGTTTTTT. This codes for CASSWTGNTGELFF.

This clonotype was counted ten times or more. This chain connects TRBV18 to TRBJ2-7; D is undetermined. Germline loops: CDR1 KGHSH, CDR2 LQKENI. The CDR3 loop spans 16 amino acids. Deletions cut 0 bases from V and 4 bases from J, with 16 bases between. The CDR3 DNA is TGTGCCAGCTCACCACCGGCAGCCCCAATGAGGTACGAGCAGTACTTC. Its protein is CASSPPAAPMRYEQYF.